These T cell receptor beta chains were read from a single sample in a study of OX40 agonist ivuxolimab in advanced cancers. Sequencing used immunoSEQ multiplex PCR; TCRdb keeps in-frame clones, though not all of them. The profile covers some 70,000 clones, with approximately 90% appearing a single time and 2% to 2.5% taken by the ten largest. Sample: CD4+ or CD8+ T cells sorted from blood, taken in a trial of the OX40 agonist ivuxolimab. All receptors come from an adult with an advanced solid tumor such as melanoma, head and neck, liver or kidney cancer. Each CDR3 is given with its conserved first and last residue. D genes are given only for firm matches. Clone size appears in some rows only: once, few, many, or a class for an expanded clone.

CDR3: CASGVGDAYNEQFF
DNA: TGCGCCAGCGGGGTGGGGGACGCATACAATGAGCAGTTCTTC
V: TRBV5-1
size: NA
D: NA
J: TRBJ2-1

CDR3: CASSRARYNSPLHF
DNA: TGTGCCAGCAGCCGCGCGCGGTATAATTCACCCCTCCACTTT
V: TRBV5-8
size: NA
D: NA
J: TRBJ1-6

CDR3: CASSERNYGYTF
DNA: TGCGCCAGCAGCGAGCGGAACTATGGCTACACCTTC
V: TRBV5-1
size: once
D: NA
J: TRBJ1-2

CDR3: CASSGTGSNQPQHF
DNA: TGTGCCAGCAGTGGAACGGGCAGCAATCAGCCCCAGCATTTT
V: TRBV6-1
size: NA
D: NA
J: TRBJ1-5

CDR3: CASSLAPAGDGDTQYF
DNA: TGTGCCAGCAGCTTGGCCCCAGCGGGGGACGGAGATACGCAGTATTTT
V: TRBV5-4
size: NA
D: TRBD2
J: TRBJ2-3

CDR3: CASSAFSGGLYEQYF
DNA: TGTGCCAGCAGCGCCTTCTCAGGGGGCCTCTACGAGCAGTACTTC
V: TRBV9
size: NA
D: TRBD1
J: TRBJ2-7

CDR3: CASSLGQGRAEAFF
DNA: TGTGCCAGCAGCTTAGGACAGGGTCGCGCTGAAGCTTTCTTT
V: TRBV11-3
size: NA
D: TRBD1
J: TRBJ1-1

CDR3: CASTTPPGAVGYTF
DNA: TGTGCCAGCACCACCCCCCCGGGTGCCGTCGGCTACACCTTC
V: TRBV6-1
size: NA
D: NA
J: TRBJ1-2

CDR3: CASSGVDTQYF
DNA: TGTGCCAGCAGTGGGGTAGATACGCAGTATTTT
V: TRBV2
size: NA
D: NA
J: TRBJ2-3

CDR3: CASSLEGGLSNQPQHF
DNA: TGTGCCAGCAGCTTGGAAGGGGGTCTTAGCAATCAGCCCCAGCATTTT
V: TRBV5-5
size: NA
D: NA
J: TRBJ1-5

CDR3: CASSAGQGLTEAFF
DNA: TGTGCCAGCTCAGCGGGACAGGGGCTCACTGAAGCTTTCTTT
V: TRBV18
size: NA
D: TRBD1
J: TRBJ1-1

CDR3: CASSLARVWSRTDTQYF
DNA: TGTGCCAGCAGCTTAGCGCGGGTGTGGTCTCGCACAGATACGCAGTATTTT
V: TRBV7-2
size: NA
D: NA
J: TRBJ2-3

CDR3: CASSLAVQHSGEQYF
DNA: TGTGCCAGCAGCTTAGCGGTACAGCATTCGGGGGAGCAGTACTTC
V: TRBV7-9
size: NA
D: NA
J: TRBJ2-7

CDR3: CATKQRGAGYEQFF
DNA: TGTGCCACCAAACAGAGGGGAGCGGGGTATGAGCAGTTCTTC
V: TRBV10-3
size: once
D: TRBD2
J: TRBJ2-1

CDR3: CASSPGSSYEQYF
DNA: TGTGCCAGTAGCCCAGGGAGCTCCTACGAGCAGTACTTC
V: TRBV19
size: NA
D: NA
J: TRBJ2-7

CDR3: CASSPGTVTDTQYF
DNA: TGCGCCAGCAGCCCTGGGACAGTCACAGATACGCAGTATTTT
V: TRBV5-1
size: NA
D: TRBD1
J: TRBJ2-3

CDR3: CASSNLRGKLFF
DNA: TGTGCCAGCAGCAACCTGAGGGGAAAACTGTTTTTT
V: TRBV28
size: NA
D: NA
J: TRBJ1-4

CDR3: CASSVIEGRLAVYEQYF
DNA: TGCGCCAGCAGTGTAATTGAGGGAAGACTAGCGGTTTACGAGCAGTACTTC
V: TRBV10-2
size: NA
D: TRBD2
J: TRBJ2-7

CDR3: CASSEYGGELFF
DNA: TGTGCCAGCAGTGAATACGGCGGGGAGCTGTTTTTT
V: TRBV6-1
size: NA
D: NA
J: TRBJ2-2

CDR3: CASSLEQGKRYF
DNA: TGTGCCAGCAGCTTAGAGCAGGGAAAGAGGTACTTC
V: TRBV7-2
size: NA
D: NA
J: TRBJ2-7

CDR3: CASSVASGSADTQYF
DNA: TGTGCCAGCAGCGTAGCTAGCGGGAGTGCAGATACGCAGTATTTT
V: TRBV9
size: NA
D: TRBD2
J: TRBJ2-3

CDR3: CASSPLGTSTGELFF
DNA: TGTGCCAGCAGCCCGCTAGGGACTAGTACCGGGGAGCTGTTTTTT
V: TRBV7-9
size: NA
D: TRBD2
J: TRBJ2-2

CDR3: CASPTTPGQGISSYGYTF
DNA: TGTGCCAGTCCAACCACTCCGGGACAGGGGATTAGCAGCTATGGCTACACCTTC
V: TRBV5-4
size: NA
D: TRBD1
J: TRBJ1-2

CDR3: CASSKRGNEQFF
DNA: TGCGCCAGCAGCAAACGGGGTAATGAGCAGTTCTTC
V: TRBV10-1
size: NA
D: NA
J: TRBJ2-1

CDR3: CASSPGQVQSYEQYF
DNA: TGTGCCAGCAGCCCGGGACAGGTACAATCCTACGAGCAGTACTTC
V: TRBV7-9
size: NA
D: TRBD1
J: TRBJ2-7

CDR3: CASSPVGAVQETQYF
DNA: TGTGCCAGCAGCCCTGTTGGTGCGGTTCAAGAGACCCAGTACTTC
V: TRBV7-2
size: NA
D: NA
J: TRBJ2-5

CDR3: CASSLVAWGEKLFF
DNA: TGCGCCAGCAGCTTAGTGGCTTGGGGTGAAAAACTGTTTTTT
V: TRBV5-1
size: NA
D: NA
J: TRBJ1-4

CDR3: CAGGTVWTAEAFF
DNA: TGTGCCGGGGGAACAGTTTGGACGGCTGAAGCTTTCTTT
V: TRBV21-1
size: NA
D: NA
J: TRBJ1-1

CDR3: CSARAAAREFF
DNA: TGCAGTGCTAGGGCTGCCGCTCGTGAGTTCTTC
V: TRBV20-1
size: NA
D: NA
J: TRBJ2-1

CDR3: CASSPGQFYGYTF
DNA: TGTGCCAGCAGCCCAGGACAGTTCTATGGCTACACCTTC
V: TRBV7-2
size: NA
D: NA
J: TRBJ1-2

CDR3: CASSFSGGSYNEQFF
DNA: TGTGCCAGCAGCTTCAGCGGGGGCTCCTACAATGAGCAGTTCTTC
V: TRBV7-2
size: NA
D: TRBD2
J: TRBJ2-1

CDR3: CASSGARQPQHF
DNA: TGTGCCAGCAGTGGAGCCAGACAGCCCCAGCATTTT
V: TRBV28
size: NA
D: NA
J: TRBJ1-5

CDR3: CATHLLGGMRTEAFF
DNA: TGTGCCACCCACCTCCTGGGAGGGATGAGGACTGAAGCTTTCTTT
V: TRBV28
size: NA
D: NA
J: TRBJ1-1

CDR3: CASSLAGVVRGEQFF
DNA: TGCGCCAGCAGCTTGGCCGGGGTCGTTAGAGGGGAGCAGTTCTTC
V: TRBV5-1
size: NA
D: NA
J: TRBJ2-1

CDR3: CASSTGVTGELFF
DNA: TGCGCCAGCTCGACAGGGGTCACCGGGGAGCTGTTTTTT
V: TRBV5-1
size: NA
D: TRBD1
J: TRBJ2-2

CDR3: CASSTGQGLDEQFF
DNA: TGCGCCAGCAGCACGGGACAGGGGCTCGATGAGCAGTTCTTC
V: TRBV5-1
size: NA
D: TRBD1
J: TRBJ2-1